The 25 T cell receptor beta chains in this list originate from one sample, sequenced in a study of read filtering for tumor transcriptome and immune sequencing. From roughly 390 ng of RNA, a library with molecular barcoded alpha/delta and beta/gamma adaptors was made. TCRdb analysed the reads with MiXCR anew, one entry per CDR3 protein. The sample lists some 40,000 distinct CDR3 sequences, 14% occurring once. The sequenced sample consisted of a population of CD138-negative cells sorted from bone marrow. The receptors here all came from a donor aged 40 or over with multiple myeloma.

V usage is TRBV4-1 and J usage is TRBJ1-1, with 7 bases matching TRBD1. Per the germline V gene, CDR1 is MGHRA and CDR2 is YSYEKL. With 3 bases clipped from V and 3 bases from J, the junction kept 7 bases outside the gene matches. This CDR3 region has 15 residues. CDR3 region: CASSQLQGSYTEAFF. CDR3 bases: TGCGCCAGCAGCCAGTTACAGGGGTCGTACACTGAAGCTTTCTTT.

The sample holds many counts of this clonotype. The chain employs TRBV6-1 and TRBJ2-3; TRBD2 aligns across 8 bases. After removal of 5 bases from V and 2 bases from J, the junction contained 3 bases not matched to a gene. The CDR3 has 14 residues. CDR1 and CDR2 from the germline V gene are MNHNS and SASEGT. The CDR3 DNA is TGTGCCAGCAGTAGCGGGGGAAACACAGATACGCAGTATTTT. Protein sequence: CASSSGGNTDTQYF.

This clonotype was recorded at least ten times. The chain couples TRBV7-9 to TRBJ2-6; D is uncertain. The CDR3 totals 16 residues. Looked up from germline, CDR1 is SEHNR and CDR2 is FQNEAQ (reference sequence). Trimming stripped 6 bases from V and 1 base from J, with 13 bases between. CDR3 in amino acids: CASREVPKSGANVLTF. The CDR3 DNA sequence: TGTGCCAGCAGGGAAGTCCCGAAATCTGGGGCCAACGTCCTGACTTTC.

This clonotype was seen many times. This rearrangement joins TRBV7-2 to TRBJ2-5, with D perhaps TRBD2 (7 bases). CDR3 length: 16 residues. With 6 bases removed from V and 5 bases from J, the gap between germline ends came to 22 bases. Germline values: CDR1 SGHTA, CDR2 FQGNSA. The CDR3 bases are TGTGCCAGCAGTTCAGGCGGGGGCGGCGGAGGGGAGACCCAGTACTTC. This gives the protein CASSSGGGGGGETQYF.

This clonotype showed up many times. The rearrangement joins TRBV15 to TRBJ2-7; 9 bases fit TRBD1. V shed 0 bases and J 7 bases; nucleotides not matched to a gene: 7. CDR3 size: 15 residues. Germline loops: CDR1 LNHNV, CDR2 YYDKDF (reference sequence). The CDR3 sequence is CATSRDLWTGDEQYF. CDR3 nucleotide sequence: TGTGCCACCAGCAGAGATCTCTGGACAGGGGATGAGCAGTACTTC.

There are many counts of this clonotype. The chain joins TRBV12-3 or TRBV12-4 to TRBJ2-7, with D hard to call. V was trimmed by 5 bases and J by 7 bases, leaving 9 bases between them. The CDR3 totals 11 residues. The CDR3 here is CASSEWAEQYF. The CDR3 coding sequence is TGTGCCAGCAGTGAATGGGCTGAGCAGTACTTC.

This clonotype showed up many times. The chain carries TRBV28 and TRBJ2-3; weak D call: TRBD1 (6 bases). The V gene's germline CDR1 is MDHEN and CDR2 SYDVKM. V lost 10 bases and J 0 bases, leaving 14 bases between the germline ends. This CDR3 is built from 14 residues. CDR3 residues: CAILGQPSTDTQYF. The CDR3 DNA reads as TGTGCCATCCTAGGACAGCCGAGCACAGATACGCAGTATTTT.

This chain links TRBV4-1 with TRBJ2-5; 10 nucleotides match TRBD1. Germline CDR1 is MGHRA and CDR2 is YSYEKL. Unmatched junction bases numbered 6, after V lost 1 base and J lost 7 bases. The CDR3 has 15 residues. For the CDR3, the DNA is TGCGCCAGCAGCCAAGTATCCGGACAGGGGGGGACCCAGTACTTC. As protein: CASSQVSGQGGTQYF.

Written as DNA, the CDR3 is TGTGCCAGCAGTTTTGCCCAGAACACTGAAGCTTTCTTT. Its protein is CASSFAQNTEAFF. The V and J genes are TRBV12-3 or TRBV12-4 and TRBJ1-1; no definite D call. With 3 bases removed from V and 1 base from J, the gap between germline ends came to 6 bases. There are 13 residues in the CDR3.

The chain links TRBV10-3 to TRBJ1-5, with D uncertain. The germline V gene has CDR1 ENHRY and CDR2 SYGVKD. V shed 6 bases and J shed 3 bases, with 15 bases lying between them. The CDR3 is made up of 15 amino acids. The CDR3 sequence is CAIRDTSGVNQPQHF. CDR3 nucleotide sequence: TGTGCCATCAGAGACACCTCGGGAGTCAATCAGCCCCAGCATTTT.

This clonotype was detected ten times or more. The rearrangement links TRBV29-1 to TRBJ1-1; D is unclear. CDR3 length: 10 residues. V was pared by 7 bases and J by 2 bases, with 5 bases between. The V gene's germline CDR1 is SQVTM and CDR2 ANQGSEA. CDR3 sequence (DNA): TGCAGCGGGCAAAACACTGAAGCTTTCTTT. Translating gives CSGQNTEAFF.

This clonotype was seen repeatedly, ten times or more. V gene TRBV7-9 combines with J gene TRBJ2-1, with 8 bases that match TRBD1. V lost 6 bases and J lost 7; bases outside the gene matches: 5. Per the germline V gene, CDR1 is SEHNR and CDR2 is FQNEAQ (reference sequence). CDR3 size: 13 residues. CDR3 sequence (DNA): TGTGCCAGCAGGAATACAGGGGGAAATGAGCAGTTCTTC. It is translated as CASRNTGGNEQFF.

This clonotype was recorded many times. The gene calls are TRBV6-2 or TRBV6-3 and TRBJ1-5, with 7 bases matching TRBD1. J lost 4 bases, V lost 6 bases, and 15 bases had no gene match. This CDR3 contains 17 residues. Per the germline V gene, CDR1 is MNHEY and CDR2 is SVGEGT. CDR3 sequence (DNA): TGTGCCAGCAGCTCAACAGGGGCCCGTATAGCTAATCAGCCCCAGCATTTT. Translating gives CASSSTGARIANQPQHF.

This clonotype has ten or more counts. This chain uses TRBV6-1 with TRBJ1-6; 7 bases map to TRBD1. Unmatched junction bases numbered 5, after V lost 5 bases and J lost 10 bases. Germline V gene sequence: CDR1 MNHNS, CDR2 SASEGT. The CDR3 extends over 13 amino acids. The CDR3 sequence is CASSRDRDSPLHF. The CDR3 nucleotides read TGTGCCAGCAGTCGCGACAGGGACTCACCCCTCCACTTT.

There are many counts of this clonotype. The genes are TRBV9 and TRBJ1-1; TRBD1 aligns across 9 bases. In germline, CDR1 is SGDLS, CDR2 YYNGEE. V trimming: 3 bases; J trimming: 2 bases; junction bases outside the gene matches: 5. This CDR3 has 15 amino acids. The DNA for the CDR3 is TGTGCCAGCAGCGACCGGACAGGGGCCAACACTGAAGCTTTCTTT. Its protein product is CASSDRTGANTEAFF.

This clonotype showed up just a few times. A read error may be the cause here, since a much bigger clone is one base away. J is TRBJ2-2 and V is TRBV7-2, with D unresolved. Germline-derived CDR1 and CDR2 are SGHTA and FQGNSA. The CDR3 extends over 12 amino acids. The CDR3, as DNA: TGTGCCGGCAGCCCAAGAACCGGGGAGCTGTTTTTT. Translation gives CAGSPRTGELFF.

This clonotype was recorded many times. The rearrangement links TRBV15 to TRBJ2-1; 9 bases match TRBD1. V dropped 3 bases and J dropped 5; count of bases not matched to a gene: 5. The CDR3 is 15 amino acids. CDR1 is LNHNV and CDR2 is YYDKDF in the germline V gene (reference sequence). CDR3 sequence reads: CATSRPGQGDNEQFF. CDR3 DNA sequence: TGTGCCACCAGCAGGCCGGGACAGGGCGACAATGAGCAGTTCTTC.

Turning to this clonotype: A read error likely explains this, since a far larger clone differs by one base. The rearrangement uses TRBV28 and TRBJ2-7; D possibly corresponds to TRBD1 (5 bases). V lost 3 bases and J lost 7, with 13 bases in between. CDR3 length: 13 amino acids. The germline CDR1 and CDR2 sequences are MDHEN and SYDVKM. The CDR3 DNA sequence: TGTGCCAGCAGTTTCCAGGGCGACAATGAGCAGTACTTC. It yields the protein CASSFQGDNEQYF.

In this sample, this clonotype turned up a few times. A much larger clone differs from this one at a single base, so this may be a read error. This is likely a read error, given that the CDR3 carries no conserved phenylalanine or tryptophan at its end. V is TRBV5-1 and J is TRBJ1-1, with D perhaps TRBD1 (6 bases). CDR1 SGHRS and CDR2 YFSETQ come from the germline V gene. V dropped 3 bases and J dropped 8 bases, with 11 bases sitting between them. This CDR3 has 12 residues. The CDR3 nucleotides are TGCGCCAGCAGCTCAACAGGGTACGAAGCTTTCTTA. It translates to CASSSTGYEAFL.

Ten or more counts support this clonotype. V gene TRBV7-9 combines with J gene TRBJ2-1; D possibly corresponds to TRBD1 (7 bases). Germline CDR1 and CDR2: SEHNR and FQNEAQ (reference sequence). The CDR3 is 17 amino acids. The V and J ends lost 7 bases and 2 bases respectively, with 21 bases between them. CDR3 coding DNA: TGTGCCAGCACCTCCAGGAACGCGGGGACAGCCTACAATGAGCAGTTCTTC. It is translated as CASTSRNAGTAYNEQFF. Using reference TRBV7-9 and TRBJ2-1 for the parts outside the CDR3, the full variable domain is DTGVSQNPRHKITKRGQNVTFRCDPISEHNRLYWYRQTLGQGPEFLTYFQNEAQLEKSRLLSDRFSAERPKGSFSTLEIQRTEQGDSAMYLCASTSRNAGTAYNEQFFGPGTRLTVL.

In the case of this clonotype: Lacking the conserved final phenylalanine or tryptophan, this CDR3 likely reflects a read error. J is TRBJ1-5 and V is TRBV7-8; the D is unclear. Germline V gives CDR1 SGHVS, CDR2 FQNEAQ. V dropped 5 bases and J dropped 6 bases, with 11 bases sitting between them. This CDR3 contains 13 residues. Here the CDR3 reads CASSPGLGQPQHL. DNA of the CDR3: TGTGCCAGCAGCCCGGGTTTAGGTCAGCCCCAGCATTTA.

This clonotype has at least ten counts. V and J are TRBV4-3 and TRBJ2-2, with TRBD2 identical over 10 bases. V shed 0 bases, J shed 2 bases, and the junction held 9 bases outside the gene matches. There are 19 residues in the CDR3. Looked up from germline, CDR1 is LGHNA and CDR2 is YSLEER. The chain's CDR3 is CASSQESASGGPNTGELFF. CDR3 bases: TGCGCCAGCAGCCAAGAATCAGCTAGCGGGGGCCCCAACACCGGGGAGCTGTTTTTT.

This clonotype was picked up many times. The CDR3 region has the DNA TGTGCCAGCAGCAAAGCCAGTGGCAATGAGCAGTTCTTC. Its protein product is CASSKASGNEQFF. This chain uses TRBV7-9 with TRBJ2-1; the D is unclear. The CDR3 spans 13 residues. Germline values: CDR1 SEHNR, CDR2 FQNEAQ (reference sequence). V dropped 5 bases and J dropped 6 bases, with 11 bases sitting between them.

This clonotype has ten or more counts. No DNA is shown, since the ends of the CDR3 on it are uncertain; the CDR3 is the one TCRdb lists. The rearrangement links TRBV2 to TRBJ2-5; no DNA check was done on the table's D call, TRBD2. Both ends counted, the CDR3 spans 14 residues. From germline, CDR1 is SNHLY and CDR2 FYNNEI. The CDR3 sequence: CASSEFGEGETQYF.

V and J are TRBV24-1 and TRBJ2-2; unclear D gene. Trimming stripped 0 bases from V and 0 bases from J, with 10 bases between. Per germline, CDR1 KGHDR and CDR2 SFDVKD. The CDR3 runs 17 residues. CDR3 sequence: CATSDLPALPNTGELFF. In nucleotides, the CDR3 is TGTGCCACCAGTGATTTGCCAGCGCTGCCGAACACCGGGGAGCTGTTTTTT.